The 10 T cell receptor beta chains listed next were all sequenced from one sample in a study of regulatory T cells in long-lasting Graves disease. Relying on iRepertoire HTBI primers and Arm-PCR of CDR3 regions, the team built TCR beta libraries. TCRdb reprocessed the multiplex PCR reads with MiXCR, giving one entry per CDR3 protein. This sample has about 540,000 distinct CDR3 sequences, with roughly 14% found just once. Time point in this sample: newly diagnosed GD, antithyroid drugs for less than 3 months. PBMC-extracted RNA yielded the TCR library. This sample was shared with a second study, whose subject was T cells in Graves' hyperthyroidism and ophthalmopathy.

The sample in question was peripheral blood mononuclear cells (PBMCs), obtained at new diagnosis, from a patient treated with antithyroid drugs. The receptors were gathered from a man aged 25-40 years with Graves disease.

This clonotype showed up just a few times. The V gene is TRBV7-9, the J gene TRBJ2-6; 9 bases are shared with TRBD1. V shed 1 base and J 0 bases; nucleotides not matched to a gene: 4. CDR3 length equals 18 residues. Germline loops: CDR1 SEHNR, CDR2 FQNEAQ (reference sequence). The CDR3 DNA is TGTGCCAGCAGCTTAGACAGGGGGCGATCCTCTGGGGCCAACGTCCTGACTTTC. Protein product: CASSLDRGRSSGANVLTF.

This clonotype has ten or more counts. This chain connects TRBV12-3 or TRBV12-4 to TRBJ2-7, with 10 positions matching TRBD1. CDR3 length: 15 residues. V was pared by 5 bases and J by 2 bases, with 6 bases of the junction left unmatched. CDR3 sequence reads: CASSPETGGPYEQYF. The CDR3 DNA reads TGTGCCAGCAGTCCAGAGACAGGGGGCCCCTACGAGCAGTACTTC.

V is TRBV29-1 and J is TRBJ2-2, with D perhaps TRBD2 (6 bases). Looked up from germline, CDR1 is SQVTM and CDR2 is ANQGSEA. The CDR3 extends over 14 amino acids. The V end was cut by 5 bases, the J end by 0 bases, with 10 bases between. The CDR3 reads CSVSTGANTGELFF. The CDR3 nucleotides are TGCAGCGTTAGCACGGGGGCGAACACCGGGGAGCTGTTTTTT.

At least ten counts were recorded for this clonotype. The chain is built from TRBV7-9 and TRBJ2-3; D is ambiguous. The V gene's germline CDR1 is SEHNR and CDR2 FQNEAQ (reference sequence). Trimming took off 5 bases at V and 2 bases at J, with 14 bases between the two ends. This CDR3 comprises 15 residues. CDR3 loop: CASSRANPSTDTQYF. CDR3 nucleotides: TGTGCCAGCAGCCGGGCAAATCCCTCCACAGATACGCAGTATTTT.

This clonotype was seen at least ten times. The genes are TRBV7-3 and TRBJ2-2; D possibly corresponds to TRBD2 (5 bases). V was pared by 5 bases and J by 1 base, with 8 bases between. The CDR3 length is 14 residues. The germline V gene has CDR1 SGHTA and CDR2 FQGTGA. The CDR3 is CASSPRGNTGELFF. The CDR3 DNA reads TGTGCCAGCAGCCCTCGGGGGAACACCGGGGAGCTGTTTTTT.

In this sample, this clonotype turned up many times. The CDR3 DNA is TGCAGTGCTAGAGATAGAAGGGCAAGCTCCTACAATGAGCAGTTCTTC. It translates to CSARDRRASSYNEQFF. The rearrangement uses TRBV20-1 and TRBJ2-1, with unresolved D. V was shortened by 0 bases and J by 0 bases, with 12 bases between the two germline ends. Germline V gene sequence: CDR1 DFQATT, CDR2 SNEGSKA (reference sequence). The CDR3 extends over 16 amino acids.

This clonotype has a handful of counts. This sequence joins TRBV6-9 and TRBJ1-3; perhaps TRBD1 as D (6 bases). This CDR3 has 17 amino acids. Germline V gene lookup returns CDR1 MNHGY and CDR2 SVAAGI. V lost 3 bases and J 0 bases, leaving 15 bases between the germline ends. The DNA for the CDR3 is TGTGCCAGCAGTTACTTCCCCCGGGACAACTCTGGAAACACCATATATTTT. It specifies CASSYFPRDNSGNTIYF.

This clonotype was found many times. This rearrangement joins TRBV5-1 to TRBJ1-4; D ambiguous. Per germline, CDR1 SGHRS and CDR2 YFSETQ. The CDR3 consists of 17 residues. V was clipped by 0 bases and J by 0 bases, with 12 bases between them. Here the CDR3 reads CASSLAFTVATNEKLFF. CDR3 bases: TGCGCCAGCAGCTTGGCGTTTACGGTGGCAACTAATGAAAAACTGTTTTTT.

Worth noting for this clonotype: This clone may be a read error of a much larger clone one base away. The chain has TRBV30 and TRBJ2-2; possible D gene TRBD2, 5 bases. V was trimmed by 3 bases and J by 2 bases, leaving 10 bases between them. The CDR3 spans 14 residues. Germline V gives CDR1 GTSNPN, CDR2 SVGIG (reference sequence). CDR3 nucleotides: TGTGCCTGGAGGGGCAGACTAAACACCGGGGAGCTGTTTTTT. Its translation: CAWRGRLNTGELFF.

This clonotype was detected a few times. The chain has TRBV4-1 and TRBJ2-5; TRBD1 or TRBD2 may be the D gene (5 bases each). This CDR3 comprises 13 residues. In germline, CDR1 is MGHRA, CDR2 YSYEKL. V lost 1 base, J lost 7 bases, and 10 bases lay in between. The CDR3 DNA sequence: TGCGCCAGCAGCCAAGCGGGGACCGGGACCCAGTACTTC. Translated, it gives CASSQAGTGTQYF.